The rows below give T cell receptor beta chains drawn from one sample of a study of T-cell memory formation after mild COVID-19. TCRdb analysed the 5' RACE reads with MiXCR anew, one entry per CDR3 protein. Of fewer than 500,000 distinct CDR3 sequences listed, about 23% were seen once; the top ten hold under 15%. The sample comprised PBMCs or a T cell subset sorted from them (not recorded which). These TCRs come from an adult woman who had mild COVID-19 (a few samples of this study predate the infection). Cell type and time point are not known. Both conserved end residues are part of each CDR3. Each record gives: D gene, V gene, J gene, clone size, CDR3 DNA, CDR3 protein. The D gene is left open where the match is weak. Clone size is not always given. Where it is, it says once, few, many or a class for expanded clones.

>TRBD2|TRBV20-1|TRBJ2-3|NA
TGCAGTGCTAGAGATGAGACTAGCGGGAGCTCTAGCACAGATACGCAGTATTTT
CSARDETSGSSSTDTQYF
>NA|TRBV7-6|TRBJ2-7|few
TGTGCCAGCAGCCCGGACTCCCACGAGCAGTACTTC
CASSPDSHEQYF
>NA|TRBV12-3/TRBV12-4|TRBJ1-2|NA
TGTGCCAGCAGTTTTGGGGATGGCTACACCTTC
CASSFGDGYTF
>NA|TRBV29-1|TRBJ2-1|few
TGCAGCGTTGATTTGGGGTATACAACCTACAATGAGCAGTTCTTC
CSVDLGYTTYNEQFF
>NA|TRBV11-2|TRBJ1-3|NA
TGTGCCAGCAGCTTGGGCCCGGTTTCGACGGTGTACTCTGGAAACACCATATATTTT
CASSLGPVSTVYSGNTIYF
>TRBD2|TRBV5-1|TRBJ2-7|few
TGCGCCAGCAGCTTTGCGGCTAGCGGGAGCTACGAGCAGTACTTC
CASSFAASGSYEQYF
>NA|TRBV27|TRBJ2-3|NA
TGTGCCAGCAGTCCTCCGTACCCAGATACGCAGTATTTT
CASSPPYPDTQYF
>TRBD2|TRBV5-1|TRBJ2-1|few
TGCGCCAGCAGTCCCTCTCGCGGGACTAAATACAATGAGCAGTTCTTC
CASSPSRGTKYNEQFF
>NA|TRBV5-8|TRBJ2-5|few
TGTGCCAGCAGCTTGGCCCCTGACTGGTGCTTC
CASSLAPDWCF
>NA|TRBV24-1|TRBJ2-6|few
TGTGCCACCAGCGGGGGCCAAAGCTCTGGGGCCAACGTCCTGACTTTC
CATSGGQSSGANVLTF
>TRBD2|TRBV6-5|TRBJ2-5|NA
TGTGCCAGCAGTCGGCTAGCGGGGGAACAAGAGACCCAGTACTTC
CASSRLAGEQETQYF
>TRBD2|TRBV25-1|TRBJ2-5|NA
TGTGCCAGCAGTGAAGATAGCGGGACGGAGACCCAGTACTTC
CASSEDSGTETQYF
>TRBD1|TRBV5-1|TRBJ2-7|NA
TGCGCCAGCAGCTCCGGGGCGACCGGGACAGGCCTGCAGTACTTC
CASSSGATGTGLQYF
>NA|TRBV7-3|TRBJ2-2|NA
TGTGCCAGCAGCCTAGGGGTGCGGGATAACACCGGGGAGCTGTTTTTT
CASSLGVRDNTGELFF
>TRBD2|TRBV6-2/TRBV6-3|TRBJ2-3|NA
TGTGCCAGCAGTTACTCGGTACTAGCGGGAGCGGATACGCAGTATTTT
CASSYSVLAGADTQYF
>TRBD2|TRBV29-1|TRBJ2-5|few
TGCAGCGTCAACCCGGGACTAGCGGGAGGGCCGAGAGAGACCCAGTACTTC
CSVNPGLAGGPRETQYF
>NA|TRBV19|TRBJ1-2|NA
TGTGCCAGTAGTATTCGGTCGGCACGCGGCTACACCTTC
CASSIRSARGYTF
>NA|TRBV5-6|TRBJ1-1|few
TGTGCCAGCAGCTTGGTCTCTGAAGCTTTCTTT
CASSLVSEAFF
>TRBD2|TRBV24-1|TRBJ2-3|NA
TGTGCCACCAGTGATGTGACTAGCGGGGGGGAGACAGATACGCAGTATTTT
CATSDVTSGGETDTQYF
>NA|TRBV5-1|TRBJ2-5|NA
TGCGCCAGCAGCTTGGGTGGCAGGGCCGGAGAGACCCAGTACTTC
CASSLGGRAGETQYF
>NA|TRBV25-1|TRBJ2-7|few
TGTGCCAGCAGTGAGGGCCGCGGGGGCCGAGACACTTCCTACGAGCAGTACTTC
CASSEGRGGRDTSYEQYF
>NA|TRBV24-1|TRBJ2-2|few
TGTGCCACCAGTGATTTGATCAGCACCGGGGAGCTGTTTTTT
CATSDLISTGELFF
>TRBD2|TRBV6-5|TRBJ2-1|few
TGTGCCAGCAGCTCACTAGCGTATGAGCAGTTCTTC
CASSSLAYEQFF
>NA|TRBV9|TRBJ2-1|NA
TGTGCCAGCAGCGTAGGGGGTCGGGAGCTCAACAATGAGCAGTTCTTC
CASSVGGRELNNEQFF
>NA|TRBV6-5|TRBJ2-7|many
TGTGCCAGCCGGACAGACTATTCTTCTCGCGAGCAGTACTTC
CASRTDYSSREQYF
>NA|TRBV19|TRBJ2-1|NA
TGTGCCAGTAGTATAGATCGGGGGCAGAATGAGCAGTTCTTC
CASSIDRGQNEQFF
>TRBD1|TRBV5-6|TRBJ2-1|NA
TGTGCCAGCAGCAAAGGACAGGCACCCAATGAGCAGTTCTTC
CASSKGQAPNEQFF
>TRBD2|TRBV5-1|TRBJ2-3|NA
TGCGCCAGCAGCTTGTCTAGCGGGAGGTATAATGCATATACGCAGTATTTT
CASSLSSGRYNAYTQYF
>TRBD1|TRBV27|TRBJ1-1|NA
TGTGCCAGCAGAACAGGGGTAGGGTACACTGAAGCTTTCTTT
CASRTGVGYTEAFF
>NA|TRBV29-1|TRBJ1-2|few
TGCAGCGTTGAAGAGGGGGGGGCCTATGGCTACACCTTC
CSVEEGGAYGYTF
>TRBD1|TRBV20-1|TRBJ2-5|many
TGCAGTGCTAGAGTCTGGGACAGAAAAGAGACCCAGTACTTC
CSARVWDRKETQYF
>NA|TRBV5-1|TRBJ2-7|NA
TGCGCCAGCAGCTTACCCCCGGTAGCGGCCTCCTACGAGCAGTACTTC
CASSLPPVAASYEQYF
>TRBD2|TRBV15|TRBJ2-7|few
TGTGCCACCAGCAGAGAACTAGCGGGGGCCTACGAGCAGTACTTC
CATSRELAGAYEQYF
>NA|TRBV11-3|TRBJ1-1|NA
TGTGCCAGCAGCGCAGGGAGGTGGCACACTGAAGCTTTCTTT
CASSAGRWHTEAFF
>TRBD1|TRBV12-3/TRBV12-4|TRBJ2-5|NA
TGTGCCAGCAGTCGTCTGACAGGGAGAGGAGAGACCCAGTACTTC
CASSRLTGRGETQYF
>NA|TRBV12-3/TRBV12-4|TRBJ2-7|NA
TGTGCCAGCAGTTTATGGGTCGAGCAGTACTTC
CASSLWVEQYF
>TRBD2|TRBV20-1|TRBJ2-4|NA
TGCAGTGCTTTCGACCGGGGGGAGTCCAAAAACATTCAGTACTTC
CSAFDRGESKNIQYF
>NA|TRBV7-2|TRBJ1-2|NA
TGTGCCAGCAGCTTAAGTCCTGCCACCCCCGGCTACACCTTC
CASSLSPATPGYTF
>NA|TRBV18|TRBJ2-2|few
TGTGCCAGCTCACCCAGGGGAGCCGGGGAGCTGTTTTTT
CASSPRGAGELFF
>TRBD1|TRBV9|TRBJ2-1|many
TGTGCCAGCCAGCCTGGGACAGCTTCCTACAATGAGCAGTTCTTC
CASQPGTASYNEQFF
>NA|TRBV4-1|TRBJ2-1|few
TGCGCCAGCAGCCGTAACCGGGAGCAGTTCTTC
CASSRNREQFF
>NA|TRBV7-9|TRBJ2-1|NA
TGTGCCAGCAGCAGCCCCCAGGTTCAGTTCTTC
CASSSPQVQFF
>NA|TRBV6-5|TRBJ2-7|few
TGTGCCAGCAGTTACTCGATGGGAAGCTCCTACGAGCAGTACTTC
CASSYSMGSSYEQYF
>NA|TRBV12-3/TRBV12-4|TRBJ2-7|few
TGTGCCAGCAGTTCGGCCAGGGGCCACGAGCAGTACTTC
CASSSARGHEQYF
>NA|TRBV20-1|TRBJ2-3|few
TGCAGTGCTAGAGGGGGAGCGCTGAGCACAGATACGCAGTATTTT
CSARGGALSTDTQYF
>TRBD1|TRBV7-2|TRBJ2-1|NA
TGTGCCAGCAGCTTAGGGGTTCTGGCAGGGGGCGAAGAGCAGTTCTTC
CASSLGVLAGGEEQFF
>TRBD1|TRBV6-1|TRBJ2-3|few
TGTGCCAGCAGTGAAGCGCTTCTGGACAGGGATCTGAATTTT
CASSEALLDRDLNF
>NA|TRBV3-1|TRBJ2-7|few
TGTGCCAGCAGCCAAGATCGGGTCTACGAGCAGTACTTC
CASSQDRVYEQYF
>TRBD1|TRBV6-1|TRBJ2-2|NA
TGTGCCAGCACCAACGACAGGGGTAGCACCGGGGAGCTGTTTTTT
CASTNDRGSTGELFF
>NA|TRBV9|TRBJ2-2|NA
TGTGCCAGCGGATGGAACAGACTGAACACCGGGGAGCTGTTTTTT
CASGWNRLNTGELFF
>TRBD1|TRBV12-3/TRBV12-4|TRBJ2-7|few
TGTGCCAGCAGTTTAGGGACAGGGGGCGTCGAGCAGTACTTC
CASSLGTGGVEQYF
>NA|TRBV12-3/TRBV12-4|TRBJ2-1|NA
NA
CASSFGAGAKFF
>TRBD2|TRBV7-2|TRBJ2-1|NA
TGTGCCAGCAGCTCCGCCTTTAGCGGGAGGGCCAATGAGCAGTTCTTC
CASSSAFSGRANEQFF
>TRBD2|TRBV4-2|TRBJ2-7|few
TGTGCCAGCAGCCCCCTGGCGGGAGCTCCCTCCTACGAGCAGTACTTC
CASSPLAGAPSYEQYF
>TRBD1|TRBV5-6|TRBJ2-7|NA
TGTGCCAGCAGCTTGCCCCCGGGACAGGGGTACGAGCAGTACTTC
CASSLPPGQGYEQYF